This T cell receptor (beta chain) was sequenced during a study of shared clonotypes between healthy human individuals. Study-wide context: Per-donor plates numbered three CD4 naive, three CD4 memory, two CD8 naive and one CD8 memory. Whole-study results and caveats: In several donors, around 5.5% of naive CD4 clonotypes appeared in common.

Clones were sequenced by immunoSEQ multiplex PCR, and TCRdb holds only the in-frame ones, with some missing. The top ten clones hold roughly 0.9% of a sample with some 1.1 million clones, 70% to 80% of them seen once. This clone appeared a single time. The antigen remains unidentified. The CDR3 contains 14 residues. Trimming shortened V by 5 bases and J by 5 bases, and 15 bases separated the two germline ends. Germline V lookup: CDR1 MDHEN, CDR2 SYDVKM. This sequence joins TRBV28 and TRBJ1-2; D might be TRBD1 (5 bases). Material: memory CD4+ T cells from PBMCs. Described subset: CD45RA-negative fraction. The sequence was collected from a man aged 18-30 years in good health. Some clones in this sample may be carry-over from other donors' samples. The CDR3, as DNA: TGTGCCAGCAGTACGCACAGGTCTCGGTATGGCTACACCTTC. Protein product: CASSTHRSRYGYTF.